The rows below give T cell receptor beta chains drawn from one sample of a study of T cells in Graves' hyperthyroidism and ophthalmopathy. TCRdb reprocessed the multiplex PCR reads with MiXCR, giving one entry per CDR3 protein. Of hundreds of thousands of distinct CDR3 sequences listed, about 20% are singletons. Input material: blood. The receptors were sampled from a man aged 35-49 years with Graves' ophthalmopathy. Each CDR3 is given with its conserved first and last residue. A D gene is named only where the DNA matches it firmly. Clone size, where shown, is once, few, many, or a class for clones that have expanded.

TGTGCCAGCAGCCGTCGGGGGGTGGCGGGAGGTAGGAATGAGCAGTTCTTC	CASSRRGVAGGRNEQFF	.	TRBJ2-1	TRBV3-1	TRBD2
TGTGCCAGCAGCTTATGGGACAGGGGTGACTCCTACGAGCAGTACTTC	CASSLWDRGDSYEQYF	.	TRBJ2-7	TRBV11-2	TRBD1
TGTGCCAGCAGCTCTATCTACGGCTACACCTTC	CASSSIYGYTF	many	TRBJ1-2	TRBV3-1	.
TGTGCCTGGATGGGACTAGCGTTAGGGAGCTCCTACAATGAGCAGTTCTTC	CAWMGLALGSSYNEQFF	few	TRBJ2-1	TRBV30	TRBD2
TGCAGTGCTGGGGACTTTCTAGCCAAAAACATTCAGTACTTC	CSAGDFLAKNIQYF	.	TRBJ2-4	TRBV20-1	.
TGCGCCAGCAGCCCGGACGGGATAGGGGTCACTGAAGCTTTCTTT	CASSPDGIGVTEAFF	.	TRBJ1-1	TRBV5-1	.
TGTGCCAGCAACCTCATGGGGGAGACCCAGTACTTC	CASNLMGETQYF	many	TRBJ2-5	TRBV3-1	.
TGTGCCAGCAGCTTCAGGCCGGGGGGACCCTACGAGCAGTACTTC	CASSFRPGGPYEQYF	.	TRBJ2-7	TRBV11-3	TRBD2
TGTGCCAGCACTCGTCACGGCGGGAGGGGAGAGACCCAGTACTTC	CASTRHGGRGETQYF	.	TRBJ2-5	TRBV28	TRBD2
TGTGCCAGCAGTCCCTGGGAACAGGGGAAGAATGAGCAGTTCTTC	CASSPWEQGKNEQFF	few	TRBJ2-1	TRBV6-2/TRBV6-3	TRBD1
TGTGCCAGCGGGCCCCGGGACAGGGCTGTATACGAGCAGTACTTC	CASGPRDRAVYEQYF	few	TRBJ2-7	TRBV13	TRBD1
TGCAGTGCTAGTCTGTCCGCAGGAGGCAATCAGCCCCAGCATTTT	CSASLSAGGNQPQHF	.	TRBJ1-5	TRBV20-1	.
TGTGCCAGCAGATTGAAGATGACTGGTAGTTTAATGACTAACTATGGCTACACCTTC	CASRLKMTGSLMTNYGYTF	.	TRBJ1-2	TRBV7-2	.
TGCGCCAGCAGCCGAAACAGGGACGCCTCACCCCTCCACTTT	CASSRNRDASPLHF	.	TRBJ1-6	TRBV5-1	.
TGTGCCAGCAGCGAGGGGACTAGCGGTCTGGGTGAGCAGTTCTTC	CASSEGTSGLGEQFF	.	TRBJ2-1	TRBV7-6	TRBD2
TGTGCCAGCAGCCGTCAAGAGACCCAGTACTTC	CASSRQETQYF	many	TRBJ2-5	TRBV18	.
TGTGCCAGCAGCACCGCATTACAGGGGATGAGCAATCAGCCCCAGCATTTT	CASSTALQGMSNQPQHF	.	TRBJ1-5	TRBV6-2/TRBV6-3	TRBD1
TGTGCCAGCAGGAGATTAAACATTCAGTACTTC	CASRRLNIQYF	.	TRBJ2-4	TRBV27	.
TGTGCCACCAGCAGCAGGGTGTTCGGGACTGAAGCTTTCTTT	CATSSRVFGTEAFF	.	TRBJ1-1	TRBV15	.